Below, 23 T cell receptor beta chains from the same sample are listed, as sequenced in a study of control samples from healthy donors and cancer patients. Clones were sequenced by immunoSEQ multiplex PCR, and TCRdb holds only the in-frame ones, with some missing. This table holds 160,000 or so clones, roughly 94% found once. Material for sequencing was PBMCs. These receptors were collected from a man in his 60s with colorectal cancer.

The chain carries TRBV10-3 and TRBJ1-3; D is possibly TRBD1 (5 bases). From germline, CDR1 is ENHRY and CDR2 SYGVKD. Trimming took off 7 bases at V and 4 bases at J, with 14 bases between the two ends. This CDR3 region has 14 residues. CDR3 protein: CAITSTEGGNTIYF. The CDR3, as DNA: TGTGCCATCACTTCGACAGAAGGAGGAAACACCATATATTTT.

This clone was seen a few times. V and J are TRBV15 and TRBJ1-1; 7 nucleotides agree with TRBD1. This CDR3 is 15 amino acids long. Losses at the gene ends were 2 bases for V and 5 bases for J; bases not matched to a gene: 8. CDR1 is LNHNV, CDR2 YYDKDF, per germline (reference sequence). CDR3 nucleotide sequence: TGTGCCACCAGCAGATCCTATGACAGGGATACTGAAGCTTTCTTT. Translation gives CATSRSYDRDTEAFF.

The chain combines TRBV7-8 with TRBJ1-4; no clear D gene. The ends were cut back, 4 bases at V and 5 bases at J, with 8 bases in the middle. Germline lookup yields CDR1 SGHVS and CDR2 FQNEAQ. This CDR3 has 13 residues. CDR3 sequence reads: CASSWALNEKLFF. DNA of the CDR3: TGTGCCAGCAGCTGGGCCCTCAATGAAAAACTGTTTTTT.

This chain connects TRBV28 to TRBJ2-1; D gene uncertain. V shed 8 bases and J shed 9 bases, with 8 bases lying between them. CDR1 is MDHEN and CDR2 is SYDVKM in the germline V gene. This CDR3 has 10 residues. CDR3 bases: TGTGCCAGCGGACCATTTGAGCAGTTCTTC. This sequence encodes CASGPFEQFF.

The J gene is TRBJ2-1, the V gene TRBV19; possibly TRBD2 for D (5 bases). The germline gives CDR1 LNHDA, CDR2 SQIVND (reference sequence). V lost 4 bases and J lost 0, with 16 bases in between. The CDR3 covers 17 residues. CDR3 bases: TGTGCCAGTAGTACAGGACTTGCCTGGAGCTCCTACAATGAGCAGTTCTTC. Encoded protein: CASSTGLAWSSYNEQFF.

This clone was seen just once. The rearrangement uses TRBV3-1 (or the pseudogene TRBV3-2) and TRBJ1-1; 7 bases fit TRBD1. The junction had 4 bases not matched to a gene; V was cut back by 3 bases and J by 3 bases. From germline, CDR1 is LGHDT and CDR2 YNNKEL (reference sequence). This CDR3 is 14 amino acids long. CDR3 bases: TGTGCCAGCAGCCAGAGAGACAGGGACACTGAAGCTTTCTTT. Amino acids: CASSQRDRDTEAFF.

Only one count was recorded for this clone. The chain joins TRBV5-8 to TRBJ2-4; a weak D match, TRBD1 (5 bases). Looked up from germline, CDR1 is SGHTS and CDR2 is YDEGEE. The CDR3 extends over 15 amino acids. The V and J ends lost 0 bases and 0 bases respectively, with 7 bases between them. CDR3 coding DNA: TGTGCCAGCAGCTTGGGACAGATAGCCAAAAACATTCAGTACTTC. Protein sequence: CASSLGQIAKNIQYF.

The chain has TRBV2 and TRBJ1-5, with 8 bases that match TRBD1. This CDR3 is built from 14 residues. Germline assignment: CDR1 SNHLY and CDR2 FYNNEI. Germline trimming cut 6 bases from V and 0 bases from J; bases unmatched to any gene: 1. DNA for the CDR3: TGTGCCAGCAGGGACAGGGTTAGCAATCAGCCCCAGCATTTT. This translates into CASRDRVSNQPQHF.

The chain joins TRBV7-2 to TRBJ1-6; maybe TRBD1 (6 bases). Trimming left V 5 bases short and J 6 bases short, with 17 bases between. Germline V gives CDR1 SGHTA, CDR2 FQGNSA. The CDR3 sequence is 16 residues long. The CDR3 nucleotides are TGTGCCAGCAGCGTGAAGGGGGGGATGAGTAATTCACCCCTCCACTTT. Amino acids: CASSVKGGMSNSPLHF.

The V gene is TRBV2, the J gene TRBJ2-7; TRBD2 might be the D (5 bases). The V end was cut by 6 bases, the J end by 7 bases, with 16 bases between. This CDR3 has 13 residues. Germline assignment: CDR1 SNHLY and CDR2 FYNNEI. The CDR3 DNA reads as TGTGCCAGCAGCCTGGACGTAACGGGGGAGCAGTACTTC. Its protein product is CASSLDVTGEQYF.

The V and J genes are TRBV18 and TRBJ1-2, with 7 bases matching TRBD1. CDR1 and CDR2 (germline): KGHSH, LQKENI. With 1 base clipped from V and 8 bases from J, the junction kept 7 bases outside the gene matches. The CDR3 consists of 14 residues. CDR3 amino acids: CASSPLETGQGYTF. Written as DNA, the CDR3 is TGTGCCAGCTCACCACTAGAAACGGGACAGGGCTACACCTTC.

The rearrangement uses TRBV4-1 and TRBJ2-1; no reliable D call. This CDR3 region has 16 residues. Germline V CDR1 and CDR2: MGHRA, YSYEKL. V dropped 0 bases and J dropped 2 bases, with 11 bases sitting between them. The CDR3 spells CASSQDRQNPYNEQFF. As DNA, the CDR3 is TGCGCCAGCAGCCAAGACAGGCAGAACCCCTACAATGAGCAGTTCTTC.

CDR3 nucleotide sequence: TGTGCCAGCTCACCCAAGACAGGACAAGAGACCCAGTACTTC. This sequence encodes CASSPKTGQETQYF. V usage is TRBV18 and J usage is TRBJ2-5, with D possibly TRBD1 on 6 matching bases. Germline V CDR1 and CDR2: KGHSH, LQKENI. The CDR3 covers 14 residues. The germline V and J ends were trimmed by 3 bases and 2 bases, with 10 bases remaining between them. Complete variable domain (other parts from reference TRBV18 and TRBJ2-5): NAGVMQNPRHLVRRRGQEARLRCSPMKGHSHVYWYRQLPEEGLKFMVYLQKENIIDESGMPKERFSAEFPKEGPSILRIQQVVRGDSAAYFCASSPKTGQETQYFGPGTRLLVL.

The chain joins TRBV2 to TRBJ2-2, with TRBD2 matching 9 bases. The CDR3 has 15 residues. The J segment lost 5 bases and the V segment lost 6 bases, leaving 7 bases of the junction unmatched. Germline values: CDR1 SNHLY, CDR2 FYNNEI. The CDR3 loop reads CASRAAGGGTGELFF. The CDR3 DNA reads as TGTGCCAGCAGAGCAGCGGGGGGAGGGACCGGGGAGCTGTTTTTT.

The chain couples TRBV30 to TRBJ1-1; weak D call: TRBD1 (6 bases). The CDR3 extends over 11 amino acids. Germline CDR1 is GTSNPN and CDR2 is SVGIG (reference sequence). Trimming pared 5 bases from V and 8 bases from J, leaving 12 bases between. CDR3 protein: CAWVGGREAFF. In DNA form, the CDR3 reads TGTGCCTGGGTTGGGGGCCGGGAAGCTTTCTTT.

The V and J genes are TRBV7-2 and TRBJ1-4; a weak D match, TRBD1 (6 bases). The V end was cut by 5 bases, the J end by 8 bases, with 12 bases between. From germline, CDR1 is SGHTA and CDR2 FQGNSA. CDR3 length: 13 residues. The DNA of the CDR3 is TGTGCCAGCAGCCCCGGGGGCGGCGAAAAACTGTTTTTT. It encodes CASSPGGGEKLFF.

The J gene is TRBJ1-1, the V gene TRBV4-1; D is ambiguous. The CDR3 extends over 14 amino acids. The germline V and J ends were trimmed by 2 bases and 1 base, with 8 bases remaining between them. The germline CDR1 and CDR2 sequences are MGHRA and YSYEKL. CDR3 sequence: CASSQSPANTEAFF. CDR3 DNA sequence: TGCGCCAGCAGCCAATCGCCAGCGAACACTGAAGCTTTCTTT.

The gene calls are TRBV27 and TRBJ2-3; no definite D call. V lost 2 bases and J lost 5, with 14 bases in between. The CDR3 contains 15 residues. The germline V gene encodes CDR1 MNHEY and CDR2 SMNVEV (reference sequence). CDR3 DNA sequence: TGTGCCAGCAGTTTAGGGAAGGCCCCCCTAGATACGCAGTATTTT. Residues: CASSLGKAPLDTQYF.

The rearrangement uses TRBV30 and TRBJ1-2; D may be TRBD1 (5 bases). The germline CDR1 and CDR2 sequences are GTSNPN and SVGIG (reference sequence). The CDR3 extends over 15 amino acids. V lost 0 bases and J 5 bases, leaving 16 bases between the germline ends. This CDR3 reads CAWSVVHGGPYGYTF. DNA for the CDR3: TGTGCCTGGAGTGTGGTTCACGGGGGTCCTTATGGCTACACCTTC.

This clone was counted once. The chain couples TRBV10-3 to TRBJ1-2; TRBD1 aligns across 11 bases. Germline V gives CDR1 ENHRY, CDR2 SYGVKD. The CDR3 runs 21 residues. Trimming at V came to 3 bases and at J to 6 bases, leaving 24 bases not matched to a gene. CDR3 DNA sequence: TGTGCCATCAGTGATGGATTATCTCCCCACCCTCGGACAGGGGGCCGGGATGGCTACACCTTC. As protein: CAISDGLSPHPRTGGRDGYTF.

The gene calls are TRBV2 and TRBJ2-5; TRBD2 matches at 7 bases. From germline, CDR1 is SNHLY and CDR2 FYNNEI. There are 13 residues in the CDR3. V shed 1 base and J 6 bases; nucleotides not matched to a gene: 2. The CDR3 coding sequence is TGTGCCAGCAGTGAAGGGCGGGAGAAGACCCAGTACTTC. Protein product: CASSEGREKTQYF.

The chain is built from TRBV19 and TRBJ1-2; D ambiguous. Trimming took 7 bases from V and 1 from J, leaving 16 bases between them. Germline CDR1 reads LNHDA; CDR2 reads SQIVND (reference sequence). The CDR3 runs 15 residues. CDR3 loop: CASTPSTGFNYGYTF. CDR3 in DNA: TGTGCCAGTACCCCTTCCACGGGATTTAACTATGGCTACACCTTC.

V and J are TRBV6-5 and TRBJ2-3, with 7 nucleotides matching TRBD1. The CDR3 has 13 residues. Germline V gene sequence: CDR1 MNHEY, CDR2 SVGAGI. Trimming removed 6 bases from V and 3 bases from J; junction bases left unmatched: 3. CDR3 in DNA: TGTGCCAGCAGGGCCAGGGGGACAGATACGCAGTATTTT. Amino acids: CASRARGTDTQYF.